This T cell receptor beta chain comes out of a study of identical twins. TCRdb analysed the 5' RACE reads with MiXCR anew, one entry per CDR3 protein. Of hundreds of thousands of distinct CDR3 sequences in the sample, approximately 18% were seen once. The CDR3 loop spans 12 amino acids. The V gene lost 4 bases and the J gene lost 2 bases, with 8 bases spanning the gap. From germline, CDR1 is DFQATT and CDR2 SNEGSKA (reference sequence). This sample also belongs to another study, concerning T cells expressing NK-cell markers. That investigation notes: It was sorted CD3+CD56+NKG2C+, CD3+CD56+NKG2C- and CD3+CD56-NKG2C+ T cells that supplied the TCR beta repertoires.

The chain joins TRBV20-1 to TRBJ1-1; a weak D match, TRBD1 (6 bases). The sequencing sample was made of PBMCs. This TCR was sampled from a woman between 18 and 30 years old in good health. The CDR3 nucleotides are TGCAGTGCTAAGGACAGAAACACTGAAGCTTTCTTT. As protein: CSAKDRNTEAFF.